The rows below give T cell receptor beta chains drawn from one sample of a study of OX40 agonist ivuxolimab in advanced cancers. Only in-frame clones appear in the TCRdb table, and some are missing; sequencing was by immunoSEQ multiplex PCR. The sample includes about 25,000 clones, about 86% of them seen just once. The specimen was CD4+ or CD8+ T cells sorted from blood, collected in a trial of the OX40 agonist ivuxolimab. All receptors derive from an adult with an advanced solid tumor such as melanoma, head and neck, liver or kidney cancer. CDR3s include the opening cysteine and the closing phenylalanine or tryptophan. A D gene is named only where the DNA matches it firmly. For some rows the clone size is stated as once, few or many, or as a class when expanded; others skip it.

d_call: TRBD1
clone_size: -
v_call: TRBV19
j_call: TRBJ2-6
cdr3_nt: TGTGCCAGTGGGACAGGGAGGCCGGGATACTCTGGGGCCAACGTCCTGACTTTC
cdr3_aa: CASGTGRPGYSGANVLTF

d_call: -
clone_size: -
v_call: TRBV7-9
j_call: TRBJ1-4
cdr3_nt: TGTGCCAGCAGATTAACAGGGTCCCATGAAAAACTGTTTTTT
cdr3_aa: CASRLTGSHEKLFF

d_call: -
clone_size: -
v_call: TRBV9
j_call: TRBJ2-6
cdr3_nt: TGTGCCAGCAGCGCGTCCCCTGATGGGGCCAACGTCCTGACTTTC
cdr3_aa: CASSASPDGANVLTF

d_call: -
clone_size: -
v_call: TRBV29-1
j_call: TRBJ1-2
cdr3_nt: TGCAGCGCCCTAAATACAGGGATCTATGGCTACACCTTC
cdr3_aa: CSALNTGIYGYTF

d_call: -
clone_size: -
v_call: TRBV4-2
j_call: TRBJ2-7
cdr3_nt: TGTGCCAGCAGCCCCCGGGACCAGAGCTCCTACGAGCAGTACTTC
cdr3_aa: CASSPRDQSSYEQYF

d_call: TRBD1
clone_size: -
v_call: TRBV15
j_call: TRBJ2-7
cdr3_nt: TGTGCCACCAGCAGAGACCAGGGGGCGCAAACGGGGGAGCAGTACTTC
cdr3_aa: CATSRDQGAQTGEQYF

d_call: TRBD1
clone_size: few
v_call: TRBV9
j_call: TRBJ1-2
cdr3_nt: TGTGCCAGCAGCCCAGAGACAGGGGGCTATGGCTACACCTTC
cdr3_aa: CASSPETGGYGYTF

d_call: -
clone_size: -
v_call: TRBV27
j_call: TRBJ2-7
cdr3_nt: TGTGCCAGCAGTCCCTCGGGGGAGCAGTACTTC
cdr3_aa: CASSPSGEQYF

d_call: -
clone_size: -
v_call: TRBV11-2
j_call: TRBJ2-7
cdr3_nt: TGTGCCAGCAGCGCGGTGGACGTCTCCTACGAGCAGTACTTC
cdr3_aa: CASSAVDVSYEQYF

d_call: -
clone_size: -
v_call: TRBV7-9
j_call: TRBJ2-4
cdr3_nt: TGTGCCAGCAGCTTAGCCCTCAAAAACATTCAGTACTTC
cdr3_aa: CASSLALKNIQYF

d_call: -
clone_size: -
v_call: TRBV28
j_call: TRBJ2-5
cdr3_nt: TGTGCCAGCAGTTTCTCGGTGGGTTCCCAAGAGACCCAGTACTTC
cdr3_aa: CASSFSVGSQETQYF

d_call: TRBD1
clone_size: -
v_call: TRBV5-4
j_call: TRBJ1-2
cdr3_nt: TGTGCCAGCAGCTTACAGGGGGCGCCAGGCTACACCTTC
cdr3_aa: CASSLQGAPGYTF

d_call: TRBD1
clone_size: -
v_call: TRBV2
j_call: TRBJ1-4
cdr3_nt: TGTGCCAGCAGTGAAAGCCTAGGGGGCTATAATGAAAAACTGTTTTTT
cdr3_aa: CASSESLGGYNEKLFF

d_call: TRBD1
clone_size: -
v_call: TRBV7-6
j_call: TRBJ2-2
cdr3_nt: TGTGCCAGCAGCTTGGACAGGGGGCTCACCGGGGAGCTGTTTTTT
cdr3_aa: CASSLDRGLTGELFF

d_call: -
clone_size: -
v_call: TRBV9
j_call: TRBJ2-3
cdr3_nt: TGTGCCAGCAGCCCCCCGGGGGGCCGCACAGATACGCAGTATTTT
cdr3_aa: CASSPPGGRTDTQYF

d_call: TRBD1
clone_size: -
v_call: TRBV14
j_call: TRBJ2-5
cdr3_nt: TGTGCCAGCAGCGCAGGACAGGGTATAGAGACCCAGTACTTC
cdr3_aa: CASSAGQGIETQYF

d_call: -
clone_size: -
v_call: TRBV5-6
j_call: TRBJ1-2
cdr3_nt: TGTGCCAGCAGCTTGAACGTCAAGGCCTATGGCTACACCTTC
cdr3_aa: CASSLNVKAYGYTF

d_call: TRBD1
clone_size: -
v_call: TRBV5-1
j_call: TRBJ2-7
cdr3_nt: TGCGCCAGCAGCTTCGGGACAGGGGCCTACGAGCAGTACTTC
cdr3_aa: CASSFGTGAYEQYF

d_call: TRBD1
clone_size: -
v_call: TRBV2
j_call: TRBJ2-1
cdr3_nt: TGTGCCAGCATGCCGGGACAGGGATACAATGAGCAGTTCTTC
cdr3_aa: CASMPGQGYNEQFF

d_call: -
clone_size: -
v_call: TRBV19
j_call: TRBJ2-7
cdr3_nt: TGTGCCAGTAGTATCAGGGCTGGGGGAGGCTACGAGCAGTACTTC
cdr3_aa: CASSIRAGGGYEQYF

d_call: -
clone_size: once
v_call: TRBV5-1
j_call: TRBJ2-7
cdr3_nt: TGCGCCAGCAGCTTTCTGGGGGAGCAGTACTTC
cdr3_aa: CASSFLGEQYF

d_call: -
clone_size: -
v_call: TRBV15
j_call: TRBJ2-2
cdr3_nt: TGTGCCACCAGCATAGGAACCGGGGAGCTGTTTTTT
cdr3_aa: CATSIGTGELFF

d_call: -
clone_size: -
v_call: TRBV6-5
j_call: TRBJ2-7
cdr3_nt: TGTGCCAGCAGTTACTTCGGCGGAGCCTACGAGCAGTACTTC
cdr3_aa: CASSYFGGAYEQYF

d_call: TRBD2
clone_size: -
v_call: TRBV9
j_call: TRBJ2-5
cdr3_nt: TGTGCCAGCAGCGTAGGGGACGGGGGGCAAGAGACCCAGTACTTC
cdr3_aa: CASSVGDGGQETQYF

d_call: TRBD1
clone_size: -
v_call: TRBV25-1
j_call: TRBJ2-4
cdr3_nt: TGTGCCAGCACCCCCGGAGGACAGGCCTCAAACATTCAGTACTTC
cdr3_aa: CASTPGGQASNIQYF

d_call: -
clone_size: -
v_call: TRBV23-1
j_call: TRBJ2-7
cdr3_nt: TGCGCCAGCAACTCGGACGGGACGGGCTACGAGCAGTACTTC
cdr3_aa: CASNSDGTGYEQYF

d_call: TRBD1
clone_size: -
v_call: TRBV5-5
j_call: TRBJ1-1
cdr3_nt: TGTGCCAGCGAACAGGGGGATAACACTGAAGCTTTCTTT
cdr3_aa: CASEQGDNTEAFF

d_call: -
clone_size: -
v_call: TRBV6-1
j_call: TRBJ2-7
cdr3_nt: TGTGCCAGCGGAGGAGGGCAGTACTTC
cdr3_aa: CASGGGQYF

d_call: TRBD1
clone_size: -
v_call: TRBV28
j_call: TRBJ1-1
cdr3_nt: TGTGCCAGCAGCCCAACAGGGGGCGGAGGCACTGAAGCTTTCTTT
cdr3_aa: CASSPTGGGGTEAFF

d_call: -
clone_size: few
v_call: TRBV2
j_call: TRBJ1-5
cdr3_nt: TGTGCCAGCAGTCCCCCCGGGACTTCGAGTATCCAGCATTTT
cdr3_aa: CASSPPGTSSIQHF

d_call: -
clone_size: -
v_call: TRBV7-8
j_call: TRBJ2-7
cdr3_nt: TGTGCCAGCAGCTTAGGAGCATTCTCCTACGAGCAGTACTTC
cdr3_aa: CASSLGAFSYEQYF